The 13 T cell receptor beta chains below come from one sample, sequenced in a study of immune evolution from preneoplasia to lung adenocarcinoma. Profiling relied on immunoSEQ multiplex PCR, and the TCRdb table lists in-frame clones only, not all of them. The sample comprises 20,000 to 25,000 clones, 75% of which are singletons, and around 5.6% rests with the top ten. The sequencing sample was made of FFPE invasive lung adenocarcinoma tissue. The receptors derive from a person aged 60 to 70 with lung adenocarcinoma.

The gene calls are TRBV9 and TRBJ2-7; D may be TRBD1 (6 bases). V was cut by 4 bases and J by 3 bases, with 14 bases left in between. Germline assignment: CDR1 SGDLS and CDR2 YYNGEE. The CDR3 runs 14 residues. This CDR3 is CASSPTDSNYEQYF. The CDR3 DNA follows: TGTGCCAGCAGCCCAACGGACAGTAACTACGAGCAGTACTTC. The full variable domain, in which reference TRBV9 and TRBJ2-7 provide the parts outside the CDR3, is DSGVTQTPKHLITATGQRVTLRCSPRSGDLSVYWYQQSLDQGLQFLIQYYNGEERAKGNILERFSAQQFPDLHSELNLSSLELGDSALYFCASSPTDSNYEQYFGPGTRLTVT.

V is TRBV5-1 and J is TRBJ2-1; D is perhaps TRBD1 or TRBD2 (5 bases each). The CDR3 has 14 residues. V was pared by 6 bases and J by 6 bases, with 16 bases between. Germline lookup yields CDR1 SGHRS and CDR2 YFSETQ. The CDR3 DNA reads TGCGCCAGCAAGTCAAACGCAGGGACCAATGAGCAGTTCTTC. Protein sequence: CASKSNAGTNEQFF.

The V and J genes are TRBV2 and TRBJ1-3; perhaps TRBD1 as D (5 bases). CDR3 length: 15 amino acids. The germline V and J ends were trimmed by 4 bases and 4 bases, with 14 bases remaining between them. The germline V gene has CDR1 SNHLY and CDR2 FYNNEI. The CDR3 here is CASSVDTLSGNTIYF. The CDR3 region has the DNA TGTGCCAGCAGTGTGGACACTCTCTCCGGAAACACCATATATTTT.

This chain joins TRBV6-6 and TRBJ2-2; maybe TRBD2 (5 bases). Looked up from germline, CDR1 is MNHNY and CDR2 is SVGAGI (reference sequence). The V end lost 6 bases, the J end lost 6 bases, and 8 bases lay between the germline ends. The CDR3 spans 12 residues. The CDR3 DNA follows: TGTGCCAGCAGGGGGAGCGCCGGGGAGCTGTTTTTT. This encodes CASRGSAGELFF.

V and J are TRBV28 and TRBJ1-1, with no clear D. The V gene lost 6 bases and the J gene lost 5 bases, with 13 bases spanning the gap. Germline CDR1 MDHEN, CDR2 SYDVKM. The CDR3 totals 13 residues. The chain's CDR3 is CASREYRWTEAFF. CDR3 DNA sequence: TGTGCCAGCAGGGAGTATCGATGGACTGAAGCTTTCTTT. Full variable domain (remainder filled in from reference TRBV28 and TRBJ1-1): DVKVTQSSRYLVKRTGEKVFLECVQDMDHENMFWYRQDPGLGLRLIYFSYDVKMKEKGDIPEGYSVSREKKERFSLILESASTNQTSMYLCASREYRWTEAFFGQGTRLTVV.

In DNA, the CDR3 is TGTGCCAGCAGTCTAACAGGGGACTCCTACAATGAGCAGTTCTTC. Translating gives CASSLTGDSYNEQFF. V usage is TRBV9 and J usage is TRBJ2-1; 7 bases are a match to TRBD1. V gave up 5 bases and J gave up 0 bases; unmatched junction bases: 5. The germline V gene encodes CDR1 SGDLS and CDR2 YYNGEE. CDR3 size: 15 residues.

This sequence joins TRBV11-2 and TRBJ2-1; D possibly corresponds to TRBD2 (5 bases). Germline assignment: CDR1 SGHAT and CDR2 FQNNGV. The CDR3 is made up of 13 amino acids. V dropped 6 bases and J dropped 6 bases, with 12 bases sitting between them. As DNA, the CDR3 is TGTGCCAGCAGTTTTCCTGCGGGCAATGAGCAGTTCTTC. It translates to CASSFPAGNEQFF.

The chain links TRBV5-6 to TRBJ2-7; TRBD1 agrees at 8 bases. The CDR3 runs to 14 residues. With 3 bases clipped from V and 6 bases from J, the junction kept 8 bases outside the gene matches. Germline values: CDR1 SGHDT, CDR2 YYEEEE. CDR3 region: CASSSGQGRSEQYF. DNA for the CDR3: TGTGCCAGCAGCTCCGGACAGGGCCGGAGCGAGCAGTACTTC.

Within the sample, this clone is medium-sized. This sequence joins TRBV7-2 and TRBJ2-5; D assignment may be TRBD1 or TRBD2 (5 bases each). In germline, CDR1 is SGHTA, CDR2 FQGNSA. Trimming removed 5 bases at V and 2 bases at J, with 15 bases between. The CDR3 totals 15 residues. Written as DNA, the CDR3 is TGTGCCAGCAGCGCCGGGGCCACCTTACAAGAGACCCAGTACTTC. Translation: CASSAGATLQETQYF.

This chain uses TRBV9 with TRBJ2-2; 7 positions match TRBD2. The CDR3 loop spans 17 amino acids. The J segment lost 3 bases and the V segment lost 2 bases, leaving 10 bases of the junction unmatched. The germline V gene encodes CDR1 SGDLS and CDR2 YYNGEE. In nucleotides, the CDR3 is TGTGCCAGCAGCGTTAAAGAAATAGCGGGCTACACCGGGGAGCTGTTTTTT. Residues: CASSVKEIAGYTGELFF.

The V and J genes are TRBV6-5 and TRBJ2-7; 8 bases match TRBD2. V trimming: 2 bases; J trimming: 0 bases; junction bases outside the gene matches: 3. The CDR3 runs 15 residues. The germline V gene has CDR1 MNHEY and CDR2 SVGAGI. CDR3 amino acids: CASSYDSGGSYEQYF. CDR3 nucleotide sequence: TGTGCCAGCAGTTACGACAGCGGGGGCTCCTACGAGCAGTACTTC.

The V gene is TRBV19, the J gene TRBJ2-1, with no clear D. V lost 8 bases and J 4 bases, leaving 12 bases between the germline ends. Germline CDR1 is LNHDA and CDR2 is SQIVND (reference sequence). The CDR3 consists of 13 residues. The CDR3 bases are TGTGCCAGTGCTGTAGATATATACAATGAGCAGTTCTTC. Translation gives CASAVDIYNEQFF.

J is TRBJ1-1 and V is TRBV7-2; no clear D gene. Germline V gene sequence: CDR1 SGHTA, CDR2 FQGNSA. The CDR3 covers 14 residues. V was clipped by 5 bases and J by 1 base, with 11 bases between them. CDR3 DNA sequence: TGTGCCAGCAGCGGGGTCGTGGGGAACACTGAAGCTTTCTTT. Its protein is CASSGVVGNTEAFF.